The sequence of this T cell receptor (beta chain) was determined in a study of shared clonotypes between healthy human individuals. Study at large: CD4 naive cells filled three plates per donor, CD4 memory three, CD8 naive two and CD8 memory one.

As concerns this clone: Its specificity is unknown.

Per the germline V gene, CDR1 is MDHEN and CDR2 is SYDVKM. Losses at the gene ends were 5 bases for V and 2 bases for J; bases not matched to a gene: 2. This CDR3 has 15 residues. A split of CD4+ cells into CD45RA+ naive and CD45RA-negative memory subsets was performed. The assay ran at deep level. Sequencing was performed with immunoSEQ multiplex PCR; in TCRdb, only in-frame clones are kept and a portion is missing. Among about 2 million clones listed, over 85% were seen once. Study-wide findings and caveats: Of the naive CD4 clonotypes, roughly 5.5% were shared across a handful of donors.

Material for sequencing was naive CD4+ T cells sorted from blood. Indicated subset: CD45RA+ positively selected. The chain couples TRBV28 to TRBJ2-4, with TRBD2 matching over 11 bases. The sequence derives from a man between 18 and 29 years old in good health. The CDR3 nucleotides read TGTGCCAGCAGTGTAGCGGGAGGGACCAAAAACATTCAGTACTTC. Its translation: CASSVAGGTKNIQYF. Together with reference TRBV28 and TRBJ2-4, the CDR3 gives the full variable domain: DVKVTQSSRYLVKRTGEKVFLECVQDMDHENMFWYRQDPGLGLRLIYFSYDVKMKEKGDIPEGYSVSREKKERFSLILESASTNQTSMYLCASSVAGGTKNIQYFGAGTRLSVL.